This entry describes one T cell receptor (beta chain). A single record per CDR3 protein comes from TCRdb applying MiXCR to the RT-PCR reads. The data contain hundreds of thousands of distinct CDR3 sequences, about 14% of them singletons. The data originate from a study of patients and donors after allogeneic stem cell transplantation. Germline lookup yields CDR1 KGHDR and CDR2 SFDVKD. Trimming took 9 bases from V and 0 from J, leaving 10 bases between them. The CDR3 runs to 14 residues. The TCR comes from a human donor who was either an allogeneic HSCT recipient or a stem cell or donor lymphocyte infusion donor (not recorded which). It is not recorded whose cells these are; they may come from a transplant donor. The genes are TRBV24-1 and TRBJ1-4; D gene ambiguous. Sequencing input: blood, either unsorted or a sorted T cell fraction (not recorded which). The CDR3 DNA is TGTGCCACCGCCGGCGGGGCAACTAATGAAAAACTGTTTTTT. As protein: CATAGGATNEKLFF.